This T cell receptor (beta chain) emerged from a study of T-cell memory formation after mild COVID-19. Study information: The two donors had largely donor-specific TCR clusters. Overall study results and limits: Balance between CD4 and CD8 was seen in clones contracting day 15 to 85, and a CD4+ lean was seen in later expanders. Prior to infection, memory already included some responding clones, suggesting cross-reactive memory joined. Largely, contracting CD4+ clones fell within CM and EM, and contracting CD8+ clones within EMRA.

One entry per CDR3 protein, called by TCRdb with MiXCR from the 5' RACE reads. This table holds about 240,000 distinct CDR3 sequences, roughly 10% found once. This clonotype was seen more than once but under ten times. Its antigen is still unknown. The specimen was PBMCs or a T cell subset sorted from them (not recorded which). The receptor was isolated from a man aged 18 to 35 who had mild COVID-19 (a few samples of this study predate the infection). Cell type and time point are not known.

DNA for the CDR3: TGCAGCATAGCGGGGGGCTACAATGAGCAGTTCTTC. Encoded protein: CSIAGGYNEQFF. The chain carries TRBV20-1 and TRBJ2-1; 10 nucleotides match TRBD2. The CDR3 has 12 amino acids. The V gene's germline CDR1 is DFQATT and CDR2 SNEGSKA (reference sequence).